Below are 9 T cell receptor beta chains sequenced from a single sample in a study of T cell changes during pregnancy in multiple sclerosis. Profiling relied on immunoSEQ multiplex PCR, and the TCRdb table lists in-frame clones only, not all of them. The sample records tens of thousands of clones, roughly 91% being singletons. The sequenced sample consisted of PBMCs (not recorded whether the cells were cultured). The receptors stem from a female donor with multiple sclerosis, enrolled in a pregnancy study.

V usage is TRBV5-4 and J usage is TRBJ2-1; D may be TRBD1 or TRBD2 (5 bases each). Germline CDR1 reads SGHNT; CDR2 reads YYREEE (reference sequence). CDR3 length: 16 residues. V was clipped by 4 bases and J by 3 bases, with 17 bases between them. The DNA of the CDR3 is TGTGCCAGCAGCCCCGTTGGGGGTGAGAACTACAATGAGCAGTTCTTC. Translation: CASSPVGGENYNEQFF.

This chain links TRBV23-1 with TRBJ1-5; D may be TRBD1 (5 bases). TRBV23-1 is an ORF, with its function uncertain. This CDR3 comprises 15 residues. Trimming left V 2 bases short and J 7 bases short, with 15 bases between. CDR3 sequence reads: CASSQPSSRVQPQHF. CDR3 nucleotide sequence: TGCGCCAGCAGTCAACCCTCCTCCAGGGTGCAGCCCCAGCATTTT.

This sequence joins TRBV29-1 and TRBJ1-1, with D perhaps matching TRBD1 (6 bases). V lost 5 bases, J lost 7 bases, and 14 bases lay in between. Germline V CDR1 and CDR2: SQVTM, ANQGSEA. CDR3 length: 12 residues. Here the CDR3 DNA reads TGCAGCGTTCTTTGGGGGCTCAGTGAAGCTTTCTTT. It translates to CSVLWGLSEAFF. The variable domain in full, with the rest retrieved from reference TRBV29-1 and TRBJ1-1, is SAVISQKPSRDICQRGTSLTIQCQVDSQVTMMFWYRQQPGQSLTLIATANQGSEATYESGFVIDKFPISRPNLTFSTLTVSNMSPEDSSIYLCSVLWGLSEAFFGQGTRLTVV.

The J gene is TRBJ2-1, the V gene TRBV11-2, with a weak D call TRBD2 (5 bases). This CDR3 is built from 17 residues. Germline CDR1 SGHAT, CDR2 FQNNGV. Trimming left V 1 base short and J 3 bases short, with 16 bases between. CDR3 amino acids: CASSLGRFRDYYNEQFF. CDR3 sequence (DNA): TGTGCCAGCAGCTTAGGACGTTTTCGGGATTACTACAATGAGCAGTTCTTC.

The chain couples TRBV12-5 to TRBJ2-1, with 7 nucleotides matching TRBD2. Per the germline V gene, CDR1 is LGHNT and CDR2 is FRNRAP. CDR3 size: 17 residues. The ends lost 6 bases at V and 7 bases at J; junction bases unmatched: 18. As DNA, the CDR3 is TGTGCTAGTGGAGGATGGGGCGCGGGAGCTAACCGGAATGAGCAGTTCTTC. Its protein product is CASGGWGAGANRNEQFF.

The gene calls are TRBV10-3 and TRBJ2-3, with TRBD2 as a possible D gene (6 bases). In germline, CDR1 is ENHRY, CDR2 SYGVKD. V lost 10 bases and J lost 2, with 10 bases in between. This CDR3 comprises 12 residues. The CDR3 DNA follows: TGTGCCAGGGGGGAATCCACAGATACGCAGTATTTT. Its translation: CARGESTDTQYF.

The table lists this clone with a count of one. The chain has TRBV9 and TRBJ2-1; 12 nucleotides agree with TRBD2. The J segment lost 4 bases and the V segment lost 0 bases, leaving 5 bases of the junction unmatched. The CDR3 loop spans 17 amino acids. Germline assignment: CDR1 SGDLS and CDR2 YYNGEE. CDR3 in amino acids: CASSVASTSGSYNEQFF. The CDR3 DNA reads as TGTGCCAGCAGCGTAGCTTCGACTAGCGGGAGTTACAATGAGCAGTTCTTC. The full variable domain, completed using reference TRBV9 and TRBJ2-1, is DSGVTQTPKHLITATGQRVTLRCSPRSGDLSVYWYQQSLDQGLQFLIQYYNGEERAKGNILERFSAQQFPDLHSELNLSSLELGDSALYFCASSVASTSGSYNEQFFGPGTRLTVL.

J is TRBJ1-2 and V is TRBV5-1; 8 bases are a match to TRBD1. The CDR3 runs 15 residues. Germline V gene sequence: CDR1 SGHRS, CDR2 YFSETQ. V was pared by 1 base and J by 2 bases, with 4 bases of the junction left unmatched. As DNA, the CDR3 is TGCGCCAGCAGCTTGTCAGCAGGGGGCAACTATGGCTACACCTTC. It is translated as CASSLSAGGNYGYTF.

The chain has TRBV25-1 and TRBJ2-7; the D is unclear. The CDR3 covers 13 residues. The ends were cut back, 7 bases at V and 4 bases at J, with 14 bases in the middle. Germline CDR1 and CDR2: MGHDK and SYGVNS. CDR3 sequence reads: CASNETRPYEQYF. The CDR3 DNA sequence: TGTGCCAGCAACGAGACACGTCCGTACGAGCAGTACTTC.